A single sample gave rise to the 8 T cell receptor beta chains below, sequenced in a study of cytomegalovirus exposure and HLA in healthy donors. PCR involved 60 Vbeta and 13 Jbeta primers. Produced via immunoSEQ multiplex PCR; TCRdb's table is partial and in-frame only. This table holds about 110,000 clones, approximately 76% found once. The sequenced sample was PBMCs. The receptors derive from a young man in good health and CMV-seronegative.

The rearrangement links TRBV6-5 to TRBJ2-7; perhaps TRBD2 as D (5 bases). The CDR3 spans 14 residues. Germline V gene data show CDR1 as MNHEY and CDR2 as SVGAGI. V dropped 5 bases and J dropped 4 bases, with 15 bases sitting between them. In DNA, the CDR3 is TGTGCCAGCAGTCCCCGGGGTATTTCTTACGAGCAGTACTTC. Amino acids: CASSPRGISYEQYF.

V gene TRBV18 combines with J gene TRBJ1-2; 12 nucleotides line up with TRBD1. There are 19 residues in the CDR3. The junction had 17 bases not matched to a gene; V was cut back by 6 bases and J by 3 bases. The germline CDR1 and CDR2 sequences are KGHSH and LQKENI. For the CDR3, the DNA is TGTGCCAGCTCGCCGATCGGACCCGGGACAGGGGGCGCCGACTATGGCTACACCTTC. It codes for CASSPIGPGTGGADYGYTF. Full variable domain (rest looked up from reference TRBV18 and TRBJ1-2): NAGVMQNPRHLVRRRGQEARLRCSPMKGHSHVYWYRQLPEEGLKFMVYLQKENIIDESGMPKERFSAEFPKEGPSILRIQQVVRGDSAAYFCASSPIGPGTGGADYGYTFGSGTRLTVV.

The chain links TRBV7-6 to TRBJ2-5; 7 nucleotides agree with TRBD1. Germline V gives CDR1 SGHVS, CDR2 FNYEAQ. The CDR3 runs to 14 residues. The trim removed 6 bases at V and 2 bases at J, leaving 6 bases unmatched. CDR3 amino acids: CASSPGGKQETQYF. The CDR3 bases are TGTGCCAGCAGTCCAGGGGGAAAGCAAGAGACCCAGTACTTC.

The CDR3 loop reads CASSYREGETQYF. CDR3 nucleotide sequence: TGTGCCAGCAGCTACCGGGAGGGCGAGACCCAGTACTTC. The genes are TRBV7-3 and TRBJ2-5; 8 bases are a match to TRBD2. Germline-derived CDR1 and CDR2 are SGHTA and FQGTGA. V was pared by 4 bases and J by 5 bases, with 3 bases of the junction left unmatched. This CDR3 region has 13 residues. The complete variable domain, with remaining parts taken from reference TRBV7-3 and TRBJ2-5, reads GAGVSQTPSNKVTEKGKYVELRCDPISGHTALYWYRQSLGQGPEFLIYFQGTGAADDSGLPNDRFFAVRPEGSVSTLKIQRTERGDSAVYLCASSYREGETQYFGPGTRLLVL.

This clone came up many times. The chain joins TRBV10-2 to TRBJ2-1; D not resolved. V lost 2 bases, J lost 1 base, and 24 bases lay in between. In germline, CDR1 is WSHSY, CDR2 SAAADI. This CDR3 comprises 20 residues. The DNA of the CDR3 is TGCGCCAGCAGTGAGAATCGCAGGCTTAGACGAGAGTTATCCTACAATGAGCAGTTCTTC. Amino acid sequence: CASSENRRLRRELSYNEQFF.

This clone has just one count. CDR3 loop: CASSLGAGRMNTEAFF. For the CDR3, the DNA is TGTGCCAGCAGCTTAGGGGCGGGGAGAATGAACACTGAAGCTTTCTTT. The genes are TRBV13 and TRBJ1-1; D ambiguous. Germline values: CDR1 PRHDT, CDR2 FYEKMQ (reference sequence). The CDR3 spans 16 residues. V lost 0 bases and J lost 0, with 11 bases in between.

The CDR3 is CASSPQGTDTQYF. The DNA for the CDR3 is TGCGCCAGCAGCCCCCAGGGCACAGATACGCAGTATTTT. This sequence joins TRBV4-1 and TRBJ2-3; D is uncertain. Trimming shortened V by 4 bases and J by 1 base, and 6 bases separated the two germline ends. Germline V gives CDR1 MGHRA, CDR2 YSYEKL. The CDR3 is made up of 13 amino acids.

The rearrangement uses TRBV19 and TRBJ1-1, with a tentative D call TRBD1 (6 bases). V was pared by 9 bases and J by 0 bases, with 14 bases between. CDR3 size: 14 residues. In germline, CDR1 is LNHDA, CDR2 SQIVND (reference sequence). The CDR3 bases are TGTGCCAGCCTCAGGCAGGGGCTGAACACTGAAGCTTTCTTT. This sequence encodes CASLRQGLNTEAFF.